This TCR beta chain is drawn from a study of PD-1 blockade in mismatch repair-deficient tumors. About the study: Patients had eleven to twelve mismatch repair-deficient cancer types and were previously treated and progressing.

The CDR3 consists of 16 residues. Measured with immunoSEQ multiplex PCR; TCRdb has only the in-frame clones, and not every one. The sample has 8,500 to 10,000 clones; over 75% are singletons. As for time point: approximately 10-day in vitro stimulation with candidate mutation-associated neoantigen peptide 1. TCRs were sequenced from three patients responding to pembrolizumab. Each of about seven ELISpot-reactive candidate peptides was used for roughly 10-day stimulation. On this clone itself: Its antigen is still unknown.

The rearrangement uses TRBV21-1 and TRBJ2-3; the DNA was not compared with TRBD1, the D call given in the table. TRBV21-1 is given as a pseudogene. The source of this sequence is an adult with mismatch repair-deficient cancer. The sequencing here drew on cells cultured in vitro, taken from a patient treated with pembrolizumab. The CDR3 coding sequence is TGTGCCAGCAGCACCGTAGGACAGGGGGGCACAGATACGCAGTATTTT. As protein: CASSTVGQGGTDTQYF.